The 19 T cell receptor beta chains below were found in one sample sequenced in a study of molecular identifiers for immune sequencing clone quantification. From the PCR reads, TCRdb called clonotypes with MiXCR, one entry per CDR3 protein. The sample includes under 600,000 distinct CDR3 sequences, around 23% of them seen just once. Input material: naive CD8+ T cells from blood, with Jurkat cell RNA spiked in. Noted subset: FACS-sorted CD8+CD4-CCR7+CD45RA+ naive T cells. These TCRs come from a human donor in good health. Some libraries in this study had Jurkat cell RNA spiked in.

Comments on this clonotype: A much larger clone differs from this one at a single base, so this may be a read error. This sequence joins TRBV20-1 and TRBJ2-3; perhaps D is TRBD1 or TRBD2 (5 bases each). Germline V gene data show CDR1 as DFQATT and CDR2 as SNEGSKA (reference sequence). The CDR3 is 15 residues long. CDR3 nucleotide sequence: TGCAGTGCTAGAGATGGGGGAGATAGCACAGGTACGCAGTATTTT. Its translation is CSARDGGDSTGTQYF.

This clonotype was counted a few times. The genes are TRBV10-1 and TRBJ2-3; no definite D call. Germline CDR1 WNHNN, CDR2 SYGVQD (reference sequence). Trimming removed 0 bases at V and 4 bases at J, with 5 bases between. The CDR3 spans 13 residues. This CDR3 is CASSESRPDTQYF. The DNA of the CDR3 is TGCGCCAGCAGTGAGTCTAGGCCAGATACGCAGTATTTT.

The rearrangement links TRBV20-1 to TRBJ2-7; 7 bases line up with TRBD2. The CDR3 contains 14 residues. The junction had 7 bases not matched to a gene; V was cut back by 3 bases and J by 2 bases. Germline lookup yields CDR1 DFQATT and CDR2 SNEGSKA (reference sequence). Written as DNA, the CDR3 is TGCAGTGCTAGGGACCTAGCGGTTGCCTACGAGCAGTACTTC. Protein: CSARDLAVAYEQYF.

About this clonotype itself: This could be a read error, since a much larger clone is one nucleotide away. The rearrangement links TRBV2 to TRBJ1-2; the D is unclear. The CDR3 loop spans 15 amino acids. CDR1 and CDR2 from the germline V gene are SNHLY and FYNNEI. V was cut by 2 bases and J by 6 bases, with 16 bases left in between. The chain's CDR3 is CASSESVLTTNGYTF. In DNA, the CDR3 is TGTGCCAGCAGTGAATCCGTTCTTACCACCAATGGCTACACCTTC.

This clonotype was detected a few times. The J gene is TRBJ1-1, the V gene TRBV5-4, with D maybe TRBD1 (5 bases). Trimming removed 3 bases at V and 3 bases at J, with 12 bases between. The CDR3 loop spans 14 amino acids. CDR1 and CDR2 (germline): SGHNT, YYREEE (reference sequence). The CDR3 loop is CASSSGGVYTEAFF. The CDR3 DNA reads TGTGCCAGCAGCTCCGGAGGGGTCTACACTGAAGCTTTCTTT. Combining the CDR3 with reference TRBV5-4 and TRBJ1-1 gives the whole variable domain ETGVTQSPTHLIKTRGQQVTLRCSSQSGHNTVSWYQQALGQGPQFIFQYYREEENGRGNFPPRFSGLQFPNYSSELNVNALELDDSALYLCASSSGGVYTEAFFGQGTRLTVV.

The sample holds a few counts of this clonotype. The genes are TRBV3-1 and TRBJ2-3; tentative D call: TRBD1 (5 bases). Germline CDR1 and CDR2: LGHDT and YNNKEL (reference sequence). Trimming took 1 base from V and 4 from J, leaving 18 bases between them. This CDR3 spans 17 amino acids. As DNA, the CDR3 is TGTGCCAGCAGCCAAGGATGGGGCCCGCTGGCCTCAGATACGCAGTATTTT. This encodes CASSQGWGPLASDTQYF.

This clonotype was seen at least ten times. The chain carries TRBV27 and TRBJ1-1, with D unclear. Trimming shortened V by 7 bases and J by 2 bases, and 17 bases separated the two germline ends. Germline-derived CDR1 and CDR2 are MNHEY and SMNVEV (reference sequence). The CDR3 has 15 amino acids. In DNA, the CDR3 is TGTGCCAGCATTAACCCCGAAAAAATCAACACTGAAGCTTTCTTT. Translation gives CASINPEKINTEAFF.

Concerning this clonotype itself: Since no conserved phenylalanine or tryptophan closes the CDR3, a read error is the likely cause. The chain is built from TRBV5-1 and TRBJ1-5; weak D call: TRBD1 (6 bases). Per germline, CDR1 SGHRS and CDR2 YFSETQ. CDR3 length: 15 residues. V dropped 4 bases and J dropped 0 bases, with 11 bases sitting between them. The DNA of the CDR3 is TGCGCCAGCAGCCCGGGACAATTTAGCAATCAGCCCCAGCATATT. Its translation is CASSPGQFSNQPQHI.

This clonotype was detected only a few times. The chain combines TRBV12-3 or TRBV12-4 with TRBJ1-2, with D possibly matching TRBD1 (6 bases). The ends were cut back, 5 bases at V and 8 bases at J, with 21 bases in the middle. The CDR3 length is 15 residues. The CDR3 DNA is TGTGCCAGCAGTCCCGGGACAAAAACCCTACGGGGCTACACCTTC. This sequence encodes CASSPGTKTLRGYTF.

This clonotype was seen only a few times. V usage is TRBV7-9 and J usage is TRBJ2-7; D is possibly TRBD1 (5 bases). Germline assignment: CDR1 SEHNR and CDR2 FQNEAQ (reference sequence). Trimming left V 7 bases short and J 2 bases short, with 15 bases between. The CDR3 spans 14 residues. The CDR3 nucleotides are TGTGCCAGCAACGATGGGGCTGGGGCCTACGAGCAGTACTTC. This gives the protein CASNDGAGAYEQYF. Together with reference TRBV7-9 and TRBJ2-7, the CDR3 gives the full variable domain: DTGVSQNPRHKITKRGQNVTFRCDPISEHNRLYWYRQTLGQGPEFLTYFQNEAQLEKSRLLSDRFSAERPKGSFSTLEIQRTEQGDSAMYLCASNDGAGAYEQYFGPGTRLTVT.

This clonotype was counted between two and nine times. V and J are TRBV28 and TRBJ2-3; 7 positions match TRBD2. V lost 8 bases to trimming and J lost 4 bases; unmatched junction nucleotides: 3. Per germline, CDR1 MDHEN and CDR2 SYDVKM. The CDR3 length is 12 residues. The CDR3 nucleotides read TGTGCCAGCCGGGGGGTTTCAGATACGCAGTATTTT. Translation gives CASRGVSDTQYF.

In the case of this clonotype: A much larger clonotype is one base distant, so this may be a read error. V gene TRBV5-1 combines with J gene TRBJ2-3; possibly TRBD1 for D (5 bases). The J call may not be correct, given that the DNA end is closer to TRBJ1-5. This CDR3 is built from 17 residues. CDR1 is SGHRS and CDR2 is YFSETQ in the germline V gene. The CDR3 nucleotides read TGCGCCAGCAGCTCCCCGGGACTAGCGGCAAGCACAGATACGCAGCATTTT. Protein sequence: CASSSPGLAASTDTQHF.

Only a few counts were recorded for this clonotype. This chain joins TRBV19 and TRBJ1-1, with D uncertain. V shed 3 bases and J shed 1 base, with 12 bases lying between them. Germline values: CDR1 LNHDA, CDR2 SQIVND (reference sequence). The CDR3 is 15 residues long. DNA for the CDR3: TGTGCCAGTAGTATTTCCCCCCAAGGGAACACTGAAGCTTTCTTT. Its protein is CASSISPQGNTEAFF.

This rearrangement joins TRBV2 to TRBJ1-4, with D uncertain. The CDR3 runs 17 residues. V was trimmed by 6 bases and J by 8 bases, leaving 25 bases between them. The V gene's germline CDR1 is SNHLY and CDR2 FYNNEI. This CDR3 reads CASRETIDSTEREKLFF. For the CDR3, the DNA is TGTGCCAGCAGAGAGACTATAGATTCTACGGAACGGGAAAAACTGTTTTTT.

Remarks on this clonotype: A read error may be the cause here, since a much bigger clone is one base away. The rearrangement joins TRBV28 to TRBJ2-7, with D unresolved. This CDR3 is 13 amino acids long. Trimming took 3 bases from V and 9 from J, leaving 15 bases between them. CDR1 MDHEN and CDR2 SYDVKM come from the germline V gene. The CDR3 DNA follows: TGTGCCAGCAGTTTGTACCGGCAGATCGCGCAGTACTTC. Protein sequence: CASSLYRQIAQYF.

As to this clonotype: Given the absence of the conserved phenylalanine or tryptophan at the CDR3 end, a read error is likely. The chain is built from TRBV27 and TRBJ2-7; 9 positions agree with TRBD1. The CDR3 runs 15 residues. V was pared by 0 bases and J by 1 base, with 1 base of the junction left unmatched. Germline V gene sequence: CDR1 MNHEY, CDR2 SMNVEV (reference sequence). CDR3 nucleotide sequence: TGTGCCAGCAGTTTATCCGGGACAGGGTCCTACGAGCAGTACCTC. This sequence encodes CASSLSGTGSYEQYL.

This clonotype was detected ten times or more. The chain is built from TRBV29-1 and TRBJ2-2; D possibly matches TRBD1 or TRBD2 (6 bases each). Germline V lookup: CDR1 SQVTM, CDR2 ANQGSEA. With 7 bases removed from V and 10 bases from J, the gap between germline ends came to 13 bases. This CDR3 has 11 residues. Here the CDR3 reads CSALGGVELFF. The CDR3 DNA sequence: TGCAGCGCCCTGGGGGGCGTGGAGCTGTTTTTT.

At least ten counts were recorded for this clonotype. The V and J genes are TRBV7-2 and TRBJ2-3; 10 nucleotides agree with TRBD2. V trimming: 6 bases; J trimming: 2 bases; junction bases outside the gene matches: 11. CDR3 length: 17 residues. Germline V gene data show CDR1 as SGHTA and CDR2 as FQGNSA. CDR3 protein: CASSTGPSGGYTDTQYF. The DNA of the CDR3 is TGTGCCAGCAGTACAGGGCCTAGCGGGGGCTACACAGATACGCAGTATTTT. Full variable domain (rest looked up from reference TRBV7-2 and TRBJ2-3): GAGVSQSPSNKVTEKGKDVELRCDPISGHTALYWYRQSLGQGLEFLIYFQGNSAPDKSGLPSDRFSAERTGGSVSTLTIQRTQQEDSAVYLCASSTGPSGGYTDTQYFGPGTRLTVL.

This chain connects TRBV27 to TRBJ2-1; D may be TRBD1 (6 bases). The CDR3 is made up of 16 amino acids. Trimming stripped 2 bases from V and 8 bases from J, with 19 bases between. CDR1 is MNHEY, CDR2 SMNVEV, per germline (reference sequence). DNA of the CDR3: TGTGCCAGCAGTTTAATCGGCAGGGGCTCCCTCGATGAGCAGTTCTTC. This encodes CASSLIGRGSLDEQFF.